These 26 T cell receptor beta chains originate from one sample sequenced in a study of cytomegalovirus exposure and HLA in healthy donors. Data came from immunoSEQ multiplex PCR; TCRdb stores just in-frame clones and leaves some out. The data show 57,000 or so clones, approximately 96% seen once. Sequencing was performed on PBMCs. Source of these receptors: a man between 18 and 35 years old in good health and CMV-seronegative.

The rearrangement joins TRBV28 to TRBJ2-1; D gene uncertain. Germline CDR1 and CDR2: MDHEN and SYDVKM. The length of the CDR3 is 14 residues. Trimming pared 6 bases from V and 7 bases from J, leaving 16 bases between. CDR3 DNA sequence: TGTGCCAGCAGCCCCTTGGCGGAGAGGAATGAGCAGTTCTTC. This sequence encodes CASSPLAERNEQFF. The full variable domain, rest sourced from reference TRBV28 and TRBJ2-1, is DVKVTQSSRYLVKRTGEKVFLECVQDMDHENMFWYRQDPGLGLRLIYFSYDVKMKEKGDIPEGYSVSREKKERFSLILESASTNQTSMYLCASSPLAERNEQFFGPGTRLTVL.

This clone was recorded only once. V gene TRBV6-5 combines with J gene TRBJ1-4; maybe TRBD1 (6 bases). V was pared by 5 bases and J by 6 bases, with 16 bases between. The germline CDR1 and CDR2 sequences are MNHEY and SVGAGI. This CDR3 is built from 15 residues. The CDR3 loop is CASSPSQGLYEKLFF. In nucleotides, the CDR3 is TGTGCCAGCAGTCCGTCGCAGGGGCTTTATGAAAAACTGTTTTTT.

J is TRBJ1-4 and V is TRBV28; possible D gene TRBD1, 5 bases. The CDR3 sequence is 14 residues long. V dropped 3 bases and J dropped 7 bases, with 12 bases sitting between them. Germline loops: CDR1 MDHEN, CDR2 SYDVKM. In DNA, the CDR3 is TGTGCCAGCAGTTTTGCGACAGCGCCTGAAAAACTGTTTTTT. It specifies CASSFATAPEKLFF.

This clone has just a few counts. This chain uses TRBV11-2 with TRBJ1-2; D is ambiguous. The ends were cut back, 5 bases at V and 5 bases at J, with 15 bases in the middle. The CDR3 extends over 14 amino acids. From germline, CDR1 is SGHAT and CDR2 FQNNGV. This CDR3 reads CASSPAPRGYGYTF. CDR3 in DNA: TGTGCCAGCAGCCCTGCCCCCAGAGGATATGGCTACACCTTC. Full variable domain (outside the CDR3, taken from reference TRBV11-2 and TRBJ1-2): EAGVAQSPRYKIIEKRQSVAFWCNPISGHATLYWYQQILGQGPKLLIQFQNNGVVDDSQLPKDRFSAERLKGVDSTLKIQPAKLEDSAVYLCASSPAPRGYGYTFGSGTRLTVV.

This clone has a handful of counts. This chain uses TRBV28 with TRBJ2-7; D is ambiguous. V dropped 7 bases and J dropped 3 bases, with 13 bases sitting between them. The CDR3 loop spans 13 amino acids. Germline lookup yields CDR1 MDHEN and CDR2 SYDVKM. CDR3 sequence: CASMTPLIYEQYF. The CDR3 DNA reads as TGTGCCAGCATGACCCCACTAATCTACGAGCAGTACTTC.

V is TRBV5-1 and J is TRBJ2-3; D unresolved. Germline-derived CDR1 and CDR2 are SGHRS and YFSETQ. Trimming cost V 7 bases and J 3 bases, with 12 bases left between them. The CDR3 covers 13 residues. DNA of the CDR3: TGCGCCAGCCGCCGAGGCGAAACAGATACGCAGTATTTT. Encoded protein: CASRRGETDTQYF. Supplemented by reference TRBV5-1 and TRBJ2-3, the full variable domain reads KAGVTQTPRYLIKTRGQQVTLSCSPISGHRSVSWYQQTPGQGLQFLFEYFSETQRNKGNFPGRFSGRQFSNSRSEMNVSTLELGDSALYLCASRRGETDTQYFGPGTRLTVL.

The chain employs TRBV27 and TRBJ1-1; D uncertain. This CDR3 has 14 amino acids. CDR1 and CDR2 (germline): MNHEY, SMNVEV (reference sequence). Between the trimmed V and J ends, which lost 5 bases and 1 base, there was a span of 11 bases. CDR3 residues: CASSPHTTNTEAFF. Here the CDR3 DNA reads TGTGCCAGCAGTCCGCACACAACGAACACTGAAGCTTTCTTT.

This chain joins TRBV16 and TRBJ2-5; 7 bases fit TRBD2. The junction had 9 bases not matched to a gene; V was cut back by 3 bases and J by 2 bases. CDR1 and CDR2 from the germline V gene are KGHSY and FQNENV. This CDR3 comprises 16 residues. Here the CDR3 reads CASSHVASGTQETQYF. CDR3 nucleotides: TGTGCCAGCAGCCACGTAGCTAGCGGAACTCAAGAGACCCAGTACTTC.

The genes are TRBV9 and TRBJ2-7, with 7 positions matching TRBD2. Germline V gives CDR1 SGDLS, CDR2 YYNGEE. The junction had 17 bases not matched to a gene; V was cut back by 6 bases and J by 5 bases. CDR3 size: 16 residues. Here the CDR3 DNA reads TGTGCCAGCACCCAAGGTGGGGGAGGGCCGTTGAACGAGCAGTACTTC. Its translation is CASTQGGGGPLNEQYF.

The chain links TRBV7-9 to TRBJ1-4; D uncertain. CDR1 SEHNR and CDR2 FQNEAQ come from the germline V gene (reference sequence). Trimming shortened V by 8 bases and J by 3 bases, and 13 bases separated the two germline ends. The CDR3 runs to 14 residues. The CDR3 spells CASGSRGSNEKLFF. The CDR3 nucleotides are TGTGCCAGCGGGTCTCGCGGTTCTAATGAAAAACTGTTTTTT.

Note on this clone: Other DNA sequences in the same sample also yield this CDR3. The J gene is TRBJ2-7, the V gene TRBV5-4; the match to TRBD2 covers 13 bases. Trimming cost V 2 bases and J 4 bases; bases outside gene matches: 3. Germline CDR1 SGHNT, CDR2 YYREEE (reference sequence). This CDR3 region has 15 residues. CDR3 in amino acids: CASSLGGLAGYEQYF. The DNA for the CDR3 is TGTGCCAGCAGCTTAGGGGGACTAGCGGGATACGAGCAGTACTTC.

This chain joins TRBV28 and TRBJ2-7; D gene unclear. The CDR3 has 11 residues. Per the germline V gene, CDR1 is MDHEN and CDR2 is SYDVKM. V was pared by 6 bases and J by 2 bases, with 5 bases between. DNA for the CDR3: TGTGCCAGCAGCCAAACCTACGAGCAGTACTTC. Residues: CASSQTYEQYF.

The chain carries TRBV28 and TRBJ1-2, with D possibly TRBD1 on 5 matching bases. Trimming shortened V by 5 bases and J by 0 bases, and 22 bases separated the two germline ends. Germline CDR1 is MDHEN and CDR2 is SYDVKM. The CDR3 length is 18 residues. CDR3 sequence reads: CASSPRLNRRGANYGYTF. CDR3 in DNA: TGTGCCAGCAGTCCTCGTTTAAATCGGAGGGGAGCTAACTATGGCTACACCTTC.

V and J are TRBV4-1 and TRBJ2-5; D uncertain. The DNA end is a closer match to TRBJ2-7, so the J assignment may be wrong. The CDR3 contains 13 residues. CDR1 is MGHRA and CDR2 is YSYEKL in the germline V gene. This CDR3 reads CASSQVPRGEQYF. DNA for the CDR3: TGCGCCAGCAGCCAAGTACCTCGAGGCGAGCAGTACTTC.

The CDR3 sequence: CASSLPGTYEQYF. The CDR3 DNA is TGTGCCAGCAGCTTGCCAGGGACCTACGAGCAGTACTTC. The J gene is TRBJ2-7, the V gene TRBV5-8, with D possibly matching TRBD1 (5 bases). The CDR3 is 13 amino acids. Between the trimmed V and J ends, which lost 1 base and 2 bases, there was a span of 7 bases. CDR1 and CDR2 (germline): SGHTS, YDEGEE.

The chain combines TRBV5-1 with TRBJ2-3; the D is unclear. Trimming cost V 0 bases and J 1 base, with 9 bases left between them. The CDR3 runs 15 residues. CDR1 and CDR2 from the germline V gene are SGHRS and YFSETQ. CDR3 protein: CASSLVGRGTDTQYF. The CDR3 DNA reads TGCGCCAGCAGCTTGGTAGGTCGGGGCACAGATACGCAGTATTTT. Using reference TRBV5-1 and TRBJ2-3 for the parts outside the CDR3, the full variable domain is KAGVTQTPRYLIKTRGQQVTLSCSPISGHRSVSWYQQTPGQGLQFLFEYFSETQRNKGNFPGRFSGRQFSNSRSEMNVSTLELGDSALYLCASSLVGRGTDTQYFGPGTRLTVL.

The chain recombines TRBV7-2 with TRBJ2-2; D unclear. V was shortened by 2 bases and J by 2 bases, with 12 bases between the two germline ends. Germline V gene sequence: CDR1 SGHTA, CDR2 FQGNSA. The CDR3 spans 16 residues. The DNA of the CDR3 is TGTGCCAGCAGCTTACTACTCCAACCAAACACCGGGGAGCTGTTTTTT. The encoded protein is CASSLLLQPNTGELFF.

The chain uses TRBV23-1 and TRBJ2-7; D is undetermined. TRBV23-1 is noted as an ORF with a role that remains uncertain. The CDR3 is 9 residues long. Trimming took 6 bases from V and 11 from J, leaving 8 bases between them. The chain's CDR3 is CASSPPEYF. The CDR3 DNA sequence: TGCGCCAGCAGCCCCCCTGAGTACTTC.

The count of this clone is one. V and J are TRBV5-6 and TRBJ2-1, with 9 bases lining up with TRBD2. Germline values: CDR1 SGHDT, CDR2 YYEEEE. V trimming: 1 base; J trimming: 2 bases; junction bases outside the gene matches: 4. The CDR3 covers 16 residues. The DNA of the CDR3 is TGTGCCAGCAGCTTGAGCGGGGGGAGAACCTACAATGAGCAGTTCTTC. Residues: CASSLSGGRTYNEQFF.

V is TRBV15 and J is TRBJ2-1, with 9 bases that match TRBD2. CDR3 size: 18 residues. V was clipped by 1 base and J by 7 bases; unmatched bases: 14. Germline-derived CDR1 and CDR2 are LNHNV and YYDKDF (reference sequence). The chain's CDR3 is CATSRVQTSGRGWNEQFF. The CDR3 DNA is TGTGCCACCAGCAGAGTTCAGACTAGCGGAAGGGGTTGGAATGAGCAGTTCTTC.

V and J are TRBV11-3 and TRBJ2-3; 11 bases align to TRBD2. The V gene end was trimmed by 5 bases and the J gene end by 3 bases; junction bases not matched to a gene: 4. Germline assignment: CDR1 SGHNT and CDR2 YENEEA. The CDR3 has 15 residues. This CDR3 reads CASSLTSGTTDTQYF. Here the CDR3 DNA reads TGTGCCAGCAGCCTGACTAGCGGGACTACAGATACGCAGTATTTT.

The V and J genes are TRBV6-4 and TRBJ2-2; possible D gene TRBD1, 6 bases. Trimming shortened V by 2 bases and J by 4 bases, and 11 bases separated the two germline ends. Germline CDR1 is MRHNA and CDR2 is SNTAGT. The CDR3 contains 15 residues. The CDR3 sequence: CASSDTGLSTGELFF. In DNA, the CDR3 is TGTGCCAGCAGTGACACAGGGTTAAGCACCGGGGAGCTGTTTTTT.

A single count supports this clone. CDR3: CASSIGGSISTDTQYF. CDR3 sequence (DNA): TGTGCCAGTAGTATAGGAGGTTCTATAAGCACAGATACGCAGTATTTT. The chain couples TRBV19 to TRBJ2-3; D uncertain. The length of the CDR3 is 16 residues. Trimming took 1 base from V and 0 from J, leaving 11 bases between them. The germline CDR1 and CDR2 sequences are LNHDA and SQIVND (reference sequence).

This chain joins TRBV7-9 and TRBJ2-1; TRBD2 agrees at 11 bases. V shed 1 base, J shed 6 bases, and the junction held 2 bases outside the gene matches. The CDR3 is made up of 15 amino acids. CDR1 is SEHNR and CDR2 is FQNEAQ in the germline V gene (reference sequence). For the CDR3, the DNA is TGTGCCAGCAGCTTAGGGACTAGCGGGCTCAATGAGCAGTTCTTC. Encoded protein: CASSLGTSGLNEQFF.

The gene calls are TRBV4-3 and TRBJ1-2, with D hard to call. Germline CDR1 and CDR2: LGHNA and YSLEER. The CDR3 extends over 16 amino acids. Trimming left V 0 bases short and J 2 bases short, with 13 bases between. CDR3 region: CASSQESGVHNYGYTF. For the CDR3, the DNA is TGCGCCAGCAGCCAAGAAAGCGGCGTTCACAACTATGGCTACACCTTC.

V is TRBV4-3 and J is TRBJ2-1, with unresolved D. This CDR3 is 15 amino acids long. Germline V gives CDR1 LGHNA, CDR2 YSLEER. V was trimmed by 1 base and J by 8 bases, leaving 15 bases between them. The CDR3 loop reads CASSQAYRQVDEQFF. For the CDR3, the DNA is TGCGCCAGCAGCCAAGCGTATCGGCAGGTTGATGAGCAGTTCTTC.